This is a list of T cell receptor beta chains from one sample in a study of blood T cell repertoires in COVID-19. Here immunoSEQ multiplex PCR was the method, and the copy in TCRdb shows in-frame clones only, minus some. The sample carries 110,000 to 150,000 clones, more than 80% recorded once. The sequenced sample was PBMCs or T cells enriched from blood (not recorded which). Receptor source: a man aged 45 to 65 who had recovered from COVID-19. Both conserved end residues are trimmed from each CDR3. Expanded clones are given a class, and other clones once, few, many or no size at all.

>few|TRBV19
ASSPQLGGGGNQPQH
>NA|TRBV5-1
ASSRRPGQGAGNTEAF
>NA|TRBV5-1
ASRLAGDRWETQY
>NA|TRBV4-3
ASSPGGNYGYT
>NA|TRBV7-9
ASSFRQGAISGNTIY
>NA|TRBV6-5
ASSSDRVPPYEQY
>NA|TRBV30
AWSQVVTNEKLF
>NA|TRBV24-1
ATSRVNQPQH
>NA|TRBV5-1
ASSLTGPPYNEQF
>NA|TRBV7-2
ASSSGRGRAGQETQY
>NA|TRBV19
ASRGLGGGELF
>NA|TRBV9
ASTRGQGNYGYT
>NA|TRBV28
ASTSPGTGITEAF
>NA|TRBV28
ASSLVVGTQY
>NA|TRBV7-2
ASSSQGQGARDGYT
>NA|TRBV28
ASNNRLAGPTLSYNEQF
>NA|TRBV2
ASSDVTPVQPQH
>NA|TRBV28
ASRPGPYQPQH
>NA|TRBV7-8
ASSLRQSYYGYT
>once|TRBV7-3
ASSYSGGAETQY
>NA|TRBV7-2
ASSFGGAEQPQH
>NA|TRBV7-2
ASSFQGQVLDEQF
>NA|TRBV5-1
ASSSGTGSFGLH
>NA|TRBV5-1
ASSSSGGYNEQF
>NA|TRBV6-5
ASSRTGAGNTIY
>once|TRBV5-1
ASSLEPGQGAEQY
>once|TRBV6-5
ASRGTGGNQPQH
>NA|TRBV5-3
ARSSGSYVGGVRIETQY
>NA|TRBV5-1
ASSLSEASSYNEQF
>NA|TRBV27
ASRPMTGTLEKLF
>NA|TRBV7-2
ASSLAVQGLSGNTIY
>once|TRBV11-3
ASSLGGVRDIQY
>NA|TRBV24-1
ATSDWASGSTDTQY